The 23 T cell receptor beta chains below come from one sample, sequenced in a study of technical replicates of blood from several donors (dated by TCRdb to about 2017). Library construction relied on the immunoSEQ multiplex PCR assay. What TCRdb holds here is the immuneACCESS table cut down to in-frame rearrangements. Part of the clones is not present; checked against another copy, under half of the missing clones reflect an unresolved V gene, and the others are unexplained. Within this sample are over 85,000 clones, with about 94% of them counted one time only. The top ten clones comprise less than 0.35% of the sample. Sample: T cells isolated from PBMCs. The receptors originated from a human donor in good health.

The rearrangement links TRBV13 to TRBJ1-1, with D possibly matching TRBD1 (6 bases). The length of the CDR3 is 14 residues. Germline V gene lookup returns CDR1 PRHDT and CDR2 FYEKMQ (reference sequence). V lost 6 bases, J lost 4 bases, and 15 bases lay in between. The CDR3 spells CASRTGLRGTEAFF. CDR3 DNA: TGTGCCAGCAGAACAGGGCTCCGAGGCACTGAAGCTTTCTTT.

V usage is TRBV9 and J usage is TRBJ2-1; 7 nucleotides line up with TRBD2. CDR1 is SGDLS and CDR2 is YYNGEE in the germline V gene. The V gene end was trimmed by 2 bases and the J gene end by 4 bases; junction bases not matched to a gene: 12. The CDR3 has 17 residues. The DNA for the CDR3 is TGTGCCAGCAGCGTCACAGGCTTAGCGGGTGGTTACAATGAGCAGTTCTTC. Protein: CASSVTGLAGGYNEQFF. The whole variable domain, filled in from reference TRBV9 and TRBJ2-1, reads DSGVTQTPKHLITATGQRVTLRCSPRSGDLSVYWYQQSLDQGLQFLIQYYNGEERAKGNILERFSAQQFPDLHSELNLSSLELGDSALYFCASSVTGLAGGYNEQFFGPGTRLTVL.

This clone was counted once. The gene calls are TRBV10-3 and TRBJ1-4, with D perhaps TRBD1 (6 bases). The CDR3 length is 16 residues. V shed 3 bases and J shed 0 bases, with 11 bases lying between them. Germline V CDR1 and CDR2: ENHRY, SYGVKD. CDR3 nucleotide sequence: TGTGCCATCAGTGACAGGGCAGGGGCAACTAATGAAAAACTGTTTTTT. This translates into CAISDRAGATNEKLFF.

The gene calls are TRBV16 and TRBJ1-2; no definite D call. V lost 0 bases, J lost 2 bases, and 10 bases lay in between. CDR1 is KGHSY, CDR2 FQNENV, per germline. The CDR3 has 15 residues. The CDR3 DNA is TGTGCCAGCAGCCAATCGGCATTACAGAACTATGGCTACACCTTC. This encodes CASSQSALQNYGYTF.

The chain uses TRBV19 and TRBJ1-5, with D tentatively TRBD1 (5 bases). V shed 6 bases and J shed 7 bases, with 13 bases lying between them. The CDR3 extends over 13 amino acids. Germline CDR1 LNHDA, CDR2 SQIVND (reference sequence). CDR3 nucleotide sequence: TGTGCCAGTAGGCCGCGGGGACTCCAGCCCCAGCATTTT. Its protein is CASRPRGLQPQHF.

The J gene is TRBJ2-7, the V gene TRBV10-3; TRBD2 aligns across 9 bases. CDR1 and CDR2 from the germline V gene are ENHRY and SYGVKD. The CDR3 has 15 amino acids. V was clipped by 3 bases and J by 4 bases; unmatched bases: 7. CDR3 sequence: CAISERLAGWYEQYF. The CDR3 DNA reads TGTGCCATCAGTGAAAGGCTAGCGGGATGGTACGAGCAGTACTTC.

The rearrangement joins TRBV4-2 to TRBJ2-7; D ambiguous. V was cut by 0 bases and J by 3 bases, with 9 bases left in between. CDR3 size: 14 residues. Germline CDR1 LGHNA, CDR2 YNFKEQ. CDR3 sequence reads: CASSQDLLRYEQYF. The CDR3 region has the DNA TGTGCCAGCAGCCAAGACCTCCTACGCTACGAGCAGTACTTC.

The chain couples TRBV27 to TRBJ2-2; 9 nucleotides align to TRBD1. The length of the CDR3 is 14 residues. V dropped 3 bases and J dropped 7; count of bases not matched to a gene: 3. Germline-derived CDR1 and CDR2 are MNHEY and SMNVEV (reference sequence). The CDR3 region is CASSFGQGIGELFF. In nucleotides, the CDR3 is TGTGCCAGCAGTTTCGGACAGGGGATCGGGGAGCTGTTTTTT.

V gene TRBV6-5 combines with J gene TRBJ2-2; D is perhaps TRBD2 (6 bases). The length of the CDR3 is 15 residues. V lost 6 bases to trimming and J lost 0 bases, with 11 bases between them. In germline, CDR1 is MNHEY, CDR2 SVGAGI. The CDR3 sequence: CASRGGTANTGELFF. For the CDR3, the DNA is TGTGCCAGCAGAGGCGGGACCGCGAACACCGGGGAGCTGTTTTTT.

The J gene is TRBJ2-2, the V gene TRBV9; 16 bases align to TRBD2. Looked up from germline, CDR1 is SGDLS and CDR2 is YYNGEE. V shed 5 bases and J 3 bases; nucleotides not matched to a gene: 1. There are 16 residues in the CDR3. The CDR3 bases are TGTGCCAGCAGTGGGACTAGCGGGAGGGACACCGGGGAGCTGTTTTTT. This translates into CASSGTSGRDTGELFF.

The chain links TRBV2 to TRBJ2-2; the D gene is possibly TRBD1 (6 bases). CDR3 size: 13 residues. Trimming pared 4 bases from V and 7 bases from J, leaving 10 bases between. Germline CDR1 is SNHLY and CDR2 is FYNNEI. CDR3: CASSVQGFGELFF. DNA for the CDR3: TGTGCCAGCAGTGTACAGGGCTTCGGGGAGCTGTTTTTT.

V gene TRBV28 combines with J gene TRBJ2-1; TRBD2 aligns across 12 bases. This CDR3 spans 13 amino acids. The V gene end was trimmed by 8 bases and the J gene end by 7 bases; junction bases not matched to a gene: 3. The germline gives CDR1 MDHEN, CDR2 SYDVKM. The CDR3 bases are TGTGCCAGCCGGACTAGCGGGATTAATGAGCAGTTCTTC. Residues: CASRTSGINEQFF.

This chain connects TRBV28 to TRBJ2-2; D is uncertain. The length of the CDR3 is 17 residues. Per germline, CDR1 MDHEN and CDR2 SYDVKM. V shed 1 base and J shed 2 bases, with 14 bases lying between them. The chain's CDR3 is CASSLLRVSLNTGELFF. CDR3 bases: TGTGCCAGCAGTTTATTGCGTGTTTCGTTAAACACCGGGGAGCTGTTTTTT. Variable domain in full (rest from reference TRBV28 and TRBJ2-2): DVKVTQSSRYLVKRTGEKVFLECVQDMDHENMFWYRQDPGLGLRLIYFSYDVKMKEKGDIPEGYSVSREKKERFSLILESASTNQTSMYLCASSLLRVSLNTGELFFGEGSRLTVL.

This chain connects TRBV4-1 to TRBJ2-7; D ambiguous. V lost 2 bases and J 4 bases, leaving 9 bases between the germline ends. CDR3 length equals 13 residues. CDR1 and CDR2 (germline): MGHRA, YSYEKL. CDR3 DNA: TGCGCCAGCAGCCAAACCACTGTTTACGAGCAGTACTTC. Translation gives CASSQTTVYEQYF.

This clone came up a few times. V gene TRBV6-5 combines with J gene TRBJ2-7; D is ambiguous. V was shortened by 0 bases and J by 0 bases, with 6 bases between the two germline ends. The length of the CDR3 is 14 residues. Germline V gives CDR1 MNHEY, CDR2 SVGAGI. CDR3 residues: CASSYSQSSYEQYF. CDR3 nucleotide sequence: TGTGCCAGCAGTTACTCACAGTCCTCCTACGAGCAGTACTTC.

This chain uses TRBV2 with TRBJ1-1; tentatively, D is TRBD1 (5 bases). Germline V lookup: CDR1 SNHLY, CDR2 FYNNEI. This CDR3 has 13 amino acids. V lost 8 bases and J 1 base, leaving 11 bases between the germline ends. The CDR3 spells CASWRQPNTEAFF. The CDR3 DNA reads as TGTGCCAGCTGGAGACAGCCGAACACTGAAGCTTTCTTT.

The count of this clone is one. The chain carries TRBV29-1 and TRBJ2-7, with 11 bases matching TRBD2. The ends lost 4 bases at V and 3 bases at J; junction bases unmatched: 8. CDR1 and CDR2 from the germline V gene are SQVTM and ANQGSEA. The CDR3 loop spans 15 amino acids. The CDR3 region is CSVAGLAGFDYEQYF. In nucleotides, the CDR3 is TGCAGCGTTGCCGGACTAGCGGGTTTCGACTACGAGCAGTACTTC.

V usage is TRBV5-4 and J usage is TRBJ2-7; perhaps TRBD1 as D (6 bases). This CDR3 has 13 amino acids. Trimming pared 4 bases from V and 3 bases from J, leaving 11 bases between. Germline V gene data show CDR1 as SGHNT and CDR2 as YYREEE (reference sequence). CDR3 protein: CASSPGQNYEQYF. The DNA of the CDR3 is TGTGCCAGCAGCCCCGGACAGAACTACGAGCAGTACTTC.

A few counts support this clone. The gene calls are TRBV30 and TRBJ1-1; TRBD1 matches 7 bases. The CDR3 totals 14 residues. After removal of 1 base from V and 0 bases from J, the junction contained 2 bases not matched to a gene. CDR1 is GTSNPN and CDR2 is SVGIG in the germline V gene (reference sequence). The CDR3 nucleotides read TGTGCCTGGAGTGCAGACAGGGTGAACACTGAAGCTTTCTTT. Residues: CAWSADRVNTEAFF.

This chain connects TRBV9 to TRBJ2-1; TRBD2 matches 14 bases. Germline V CDR1 and CDR2: SGDLS, YYNGEE. The V segment lost 3 bases and the J segment 9 bases; nucleotides outside the gene matches: 14. The CDR3 totals 18 residues. CDR3 loop: CASSAFGLAGGWGGEQFF. The CDR3 DNA reads as TGTGCCAGCAGCGCCTTCGGACTAGCGGGAGGATGGGGCGGTGAGCAGTTCTTC.

The chain uses TRBV15 and TRBJ2-6; D is unresolved. Trimming took off 4 bases at V and 0 bases at J, with 7 bases between the two ends. Looked up from germline, CDR1 is LNHNV and CDR2 is YYDKDF (reference sequence). The CDR3 is made up of 15 amino acids. This CDR3 reads CATSMRLSGANVLTF. The CDR3 DNA reads TGTGCCACCAGCATGCGCCTCTCTGGGGCCAACGTCCTGACTTTC.

The rearrangement uses TRBV7-8 and TRBJ2-7; perhaps TRBD2 as D (6 bases). CDR3 size: 12 residues. The germline gives CDR1 SGHVS, CDR2 FQNEAQ. V gave up 3 bases and J gave up 7 bases, with 10 bases separating them. The chain's CDR3 is CASSFPGGEQYF. CDR3 coding DNA: TGTGCCAGCAGCTTTCCAGGAGGGGAGCAGTACTTC.

CDR3 loop: CASSPGLAGGHEQFF. In DNA form, the CDR3 reads TGTGCCAGCAGCCCAGGACTAGCGGGAGGGCATGAGCAGTTCTTC. J is TRBJ2-1 and V is TRBV11-3, with 15 bases lining up with TRBD2. With 5 bases clipped from V and 8 bases from J, the junction kept 4 bases outside the gene matches. Germline V gene sequence: CDR1 SGHNT, CDR2 YENEEA. The CDR3 contains 15 residues.